This T cell receptor (beta chain) was profiled in a study of T cell repertoires in cytomegalovirus infection. This CDR3 is 16 amino acids long. CDR1 and CDR2 (germline): MNHEY, SVGAGI. With 0 bases removed from V and 5 bases from J, the gap between germline ends came to 11 bases. This clonotype was found many times. Its specificity is unknown. From the reads, TCRdb called clonotypes with MiXCR, one entry per CDR3 protein. The data hold approximately 1,000,000 distinct CDR3 sequences, with 31% observed a single time. The origin of this receptor is a human donor in good health (CMV status not recorded). Some clones in this sample may be carry-over from other donors' samples. The input for sequencing was cultured CD8+ T cells from PBMCs, taken from culture after CMV antigen stimulation. V usage is TRBV6-5 and J usage is TRBJ1-6; a weak D match, TRBD1 (5 bases). The CDR3 protein is CASSYSIKGHNSPLHF. CDR3 nucleotide sequence: TGTGCCAGCAGTTACTCGATTAAGGGGCATAATTCACCCCTCCACTTT.